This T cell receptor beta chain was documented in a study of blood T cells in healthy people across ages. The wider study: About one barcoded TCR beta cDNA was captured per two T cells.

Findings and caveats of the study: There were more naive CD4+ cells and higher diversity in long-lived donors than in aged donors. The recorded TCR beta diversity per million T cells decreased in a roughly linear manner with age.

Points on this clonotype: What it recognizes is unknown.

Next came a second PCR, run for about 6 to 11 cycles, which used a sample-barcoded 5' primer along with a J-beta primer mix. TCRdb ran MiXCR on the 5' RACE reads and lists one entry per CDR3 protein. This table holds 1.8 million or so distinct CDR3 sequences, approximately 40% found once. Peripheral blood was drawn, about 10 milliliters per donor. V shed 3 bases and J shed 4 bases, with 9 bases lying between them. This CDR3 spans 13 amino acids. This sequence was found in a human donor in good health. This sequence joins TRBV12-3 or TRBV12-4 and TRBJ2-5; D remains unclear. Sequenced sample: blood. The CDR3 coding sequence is TGTGCCAGCAGTTTGACGGCGCGAGAGACCCAGTACTTC. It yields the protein CASSLTARETQYF.